A selection of T cell receptor beta chains follows, all from one sample in a study of CD8 T cells in ankylosing spondylitis. TCRdb reanalysed the 5' RACE reads using MiXCR and keeps one entry per CDR3 protein. This table holds 25,000 to 30,000 distinct CDR3 sequences, about 5.2% found once. The material sequenced was blood, either unsorted or a sorted T cell fraction (not recorded which). These receptors were obtained from a female donor with ankylosing spondylitis or in good health (not recorded which). The CDR3 runs from the conserved cysteine through the conserved F or W. The D gene is left open where the match is weak. Clone size is stated in some rows and not others, as once, few, many or a class when expanded.

v_call	d_call	j_call	clone_size	cdr3_nt	cdr3_aa
TRBV9	TRBD1	TRBJ1-4	.	TGTGCCAGCAGCGCAGGGGGCTCGACGACCTCTAATGAAAAACTGTTTTTT	CASSAGGSTTSNEKLFF
TRBV9	TRBD1	TRBJ1-6	many	TGTGCCAGCAGCGTAGAGGGGACAGGGTTAACCTATAATTCACCCCTCCACTTT	CASSVEGTGLTYNSPLHF
TRBV9	TRBD2	TRBJ2-5	many	TGTGCCAGCAGCGCTAGACTAGCGGGGAGAGAGACCCAGTACTTC	CASSARLAGRETQYF
TRBV9	.	TRBJ1-3	medium-sized	TGTGCCAGCAGCGGCTCCCCAACTCCTTACTCTGGAAACACCATATATTTT	CASSGSPTPYSGNTIYF
TRBV9	.	TRBJ1-3	medium-sized	TGTGCCAGCAGCGTATCGGGTGGAAACACCATATATTTT	CASSVSGGNTIYF
TRBV9	TRBD2	TRBJ2-3	.	TGTGCCAGCAGCGGCCGGGACTATCACGATACGCAGTATTTT	CASSGRDYHDTQYF
TRBV9	.	TRBJ2-5	.	TGTGCCAGCAGCGTAGCGATCACATCCTACGAGACCCAGTACTTC	CASSVAITSYETQYF
TRBV9	.	TRBJ2-5	many	TGTGCCAGCAGCGTGACTGCGTACCAAGAGACCCAGTACTTC	CASSVTAYQETQYF
TRBV9	TRBD2	TRBJ2-5	many	TGTGCCAGCAGCCAAGTGCAGGGAGGGGAGACCCAGTACTTC	CASSQVQGGETQYF
TRBV9	TRBD2	TRBJ2-1	many	TGTGCCAGCAGCGTAGGGGCCGGGGGGAGCTCCTACAATGAGCAGTTCTTC	CASSVGAGGSSYNEQFF
TRBV9	.	TRBJ2-3	.	TGTGCCAGCAGCGCCGCACAAGCGTTGGGTAGCACAGATACGCAGTATTTT	CASSAAQALGSTDTQYF
TRBV9	TRBD2	TRBJ2-3	.	TGTGCCAGCAGCCCCGGGACTAGCAGTAGCACAGATACGCAGTATTTT	CASSPGTSSSTDTQYF
TRBV9	TRBD1	TRBJ2-7	many	TGTGCCAGCAGCGTAGGTCCCGGACAGGGGATTGGCAACGAGCAGTACTTC	CASSVGPGQGIGNEQYF
TRBV9	TRBD1	TRBJ2-2	many	TGTGCCAGCAGCGTAGGAGAGGGGGCAGGCACCGGGGAGCTGTTTTTT	CASSVGEGAGTGELFF
TRBV9	.	TRBJ2-2	many	TGTGCCAGCAGCACAAGTCCGAACACCGGGGAGCTGTTTTTT	CASSTSPNTGELFF
TRBV9	TRBD1	TRBJ1-1	many	TGTGCCAGCAGCGTAGGGACAGGGGATACTGAAGCTTTCTTT	CASSVGTGDTEAFF
TRBV9	.	TRBJ2-5	many	TGTGCCAGCAGCGTAGACAAGACACGCCAAGAGACCCAGTACTTC	CASSVDKTRQETQYF
TRBV9	TRBD2	TRBJ2-3	many	TGTGCCAGCACCTTAGCGGGAACAGATACGCAGTATTTT	CASTLAGTDTQYF
TRBV9	.	TRBJ2-3	many	TGTGCCAGCAGCGTTGACCAAATCAGCACAGATACGCAGTATTTT	CASSVDQISTDTQYF
TRBV7-2	.	TRBJ2-5	many	TGTGCCAGCAGCCGCCCGGACGGTCAACAAGAGACCCAGTACTTC	CASSRPDGQQETQYF
TRBV9	.	TRBJ2-3	many	TGTGCCAGCACCACAAGTCAAGAAGTCCGGACAGATACGCAGTATTTT	CASTTSQEVRTDTQYF
TRBV9	TRBD2	TRBJ2-1	many	TGTGCCAGCAGCGTAGGGCCTAGCGGGAGCGTGGGAGAGCAGTTCTTC	CASSVGPSGSVGEQFF
TRBV9	.	TRBJ1-6	many	TGTGCCAGCAGCGTAGGGGAAGGGGATTCACCCCTCCACTTT	CASSVGEGDSPLHF
TRBV9	TRBD2	TRBJ2-2	many	TGTGCCAGCAGCCGACTAGCGGGAGGGGGTGAAACCGGGGAGCTGTTTTTT	CASSRLAGGGETGELFF
TRBV9	.	TRBJ2-5	many	TGTGCCAGCAGCGGTGCGGGTGCCCGAGAGACCCAGTACTTC	CASSGAGARETQYF
TRBV9	.	TRBJ2-3	medium-sized	TGTGCCAGCAGCGCGTCAATGGATACGCAGTATTTT	CASSASMDTQYF
TRBV6-4	.	TRBJ2-1	few	TGTGCCAGCAGTACCGGGGGCACGTTAGCCAATGAGCAGTTCTTC	CASSTGGTLANEQFF
TRBV9	.	TRBJ2-5	many	TGTGCCAGCAGCGGCTCTAGGAACCAAGAGACCCAGTACTTC	CASSGSRNQETQYF
TRBV9	TRBD2	TRBJ2-2	many	TGTGCCAGCAGCGCGTCTAGCGGGAGGAACACCGGGGAGCTGTTTTTT	CASSASSGRNTGELFF
TRBV9	TRBD2	TRBJ2-3	medium-sized	TGTGCCAGCAGCGCCCGGGGGGGGATCGCAGATACGCAGTATTTT	CASSARGGIADTQYF
TRBV9	.	TRBJ2-7	many	TGTGCCAGCAGCGGCGGACGAGCCTACTCCGAGCAGTACTTC	CASSGGRAYSEQYF
TRBV9	.	TRBJ1-2	many	TGTGCCAGCAGCTTCTTCCAGCGGGACACGTCGCGGGGCTACACCTTC	CASSFFQRDTSRGYTF
TRBV9	TRBD1	TRBJ2-5	.	TGTGCCACCTCGACAGGGAATCGGCCAGAAGAGACCCAGTACTTC	CATSTGNRPEETQYF
TRBV9	TRBD1	TRBJ2-1	many	TGTGCCAGCAGCGTAGCGGGACAGGGGTACAATGAGCAGTTCTTC	CASSVAGQGYNEQFF
TRBV9	.	TRBJ2-1	.	TGTGCCAGCAGCGTAGACCCTAGCACGGGTGAGCAGTTCTTC	CASSVDPSTGEQFF
TRBV9	.	TRBJ2-3	.	TGTGCCAGCAGCGTAGCCGCAGATACGCAGTATTTT	CASSVAADTQYF
TRBV9	TRBD2	TRBJ2-1	many	TGTGCCAGCAGCGTAGTTTCTGGCGGGAGCTCCTACAATGAGCAGTTCTTC	CASSVVSGGSSYNEQFF
TRBV9	.	TRBJ1-2	medium-sized	TGTGCCAGCAGCGTAGATTCGGGGCCCGGATACTATGGCTACACCTTC	CASSVDSGPGYYGYTF
TRBV9	.	TRBJ2-2	many	TGTGCCAGCAGCCGTGGACCTGGGGAGCTGTTTTTT	CASSRGPGELFF
TRBV9	TRBD1	TRBJ2-1	many	TGTGCCAGCAGCGGAGGACAGGGAATCCGAGAGCAGTTCTTC	CASSGGQGIREQFF
TRBV9	.	TRBJ2-3	many	TGTGCCAGCAGCGTAGGTCAACCTAGCACAGATACGCAGTATTTT	CASSVGQPSTDTQYF
TRBV9	TRBD2	TRBJ2-1	many	TGTGCCAGCAGCGCTTGGACTAGCGGGACCGAGGATGAGCAGTTCTTC	CASSAWTSGTEDEQFF
TRBV9	.	TRBJ1-4	.	TGTGCCAGCAGCGTTGGACAAAACGAACTGTTTTTT	CASSVGQNELFF
TRBV9	.	TRBJ2-5	.	TGTGCCAGCAGCCAAGAAGAGACCCAGTACTTC	CASSQEETQYF
TRBV9	.	TRBJ2-3	once	TGTGCCAGCAGGGCAACGGGGGGCAGCACAGATACGCAGTATTTT	CASRATGGSTDTQYF
TRBV9	.	TRBJ2-7	.	TGTGCCAGCATCGTAGCGGCGGGGGCCACCTACGAGCAGTACTTC	CASIVAAGATYEQYF
TRBV9	TRBD2	TRBJ2-1	many	TGTGCCAGCAGCCGGGGGGGCCCAGATGAGCAGTTCTTC	CASSRGGPDEQFF
TRBV9	TRBD2	TRBJ2-1	many	TGTGCCAGCAGCGTAGTCGGCCTAGCGGGAATGAATACCAATGAGCAGTTCTTC	CASSVVGLAGMNTNEQFF
TRBV9	.	TRBJ1-1	many	TGTGCCAGCAGCGTTAGGGCAGACACTGAAGCTTTCTTT	CASSVRADTEAFF